These T cell receptor beta chains were read from a single sample in a study of T cell changes during pregnancy in multiple sclerosis. Sequencing was performed with immunoSEQ multiplex PCR; in TCRdb, only in-frame clones are kept and a portion is missing. The sample consists of around 65,000 clones, more than 75% of them appearing once. The sequencing here drew on peripheral blood, taken in the first trimester of pregnancy. The receptors were sampled from a female donor in good health, enrolled as a control in a pregnancy study. Both conserved end residues are part of each CDR3. A D gene is named only where the DNA matches it firmly.

d_call | j_call | v_call | cdr3_aa
. | TRBJ1-6 | TRBV18 | CASSPPLSNSPLHF
TRBD1 | TRBJ1-2 | TRBV9 | CASSRGTGAGYTF
. | TRBJ1-6 | TRBV7-9 | CASSLAVSAYNSPLHF
TRBD2 | TRBJ2-3 | TRBV27 | CASSLFASGGPTDTQYF
TRBD1 | TRBJ1-2 | TRBV2 | CASLRSMDRGRDGYTF
. | TRBJ1-3 | TRBV20-1 | CSAQTGNTIYF
TRBD1 | TRBJ2-7 | TRBV19 | CASSAGAGGIYEQYF
. | TRBJ1-1 | TRBV28 | CASSYPYGGKQNTEAFF
TRBD2 | TRBJ2-7 | TRBV5-4 | CASSLSGTSGGEAENEQYF
. | TRBJ2-5 | TRBV5-1 | CASSLGPGIQETQYF
TRBD1 | TRBJ2-7 | TRBV5-4 | CASSSGQGGGVYEQYF
TRBD2 | TRBJ2-1 | TRBV19 | CATHPSGGGYNEQFF
. | TRBJ1-2 | TRBV19 | CASSIVAGSYGYTF
. | TRBJ1-2 | TRBV13 | CASSPLGTPSDYGYTF
. | TRBJ1-1 | TRBV19 | CASNGMDTGTEAFF
. | TRBJ1-1 | TRBV19 | CASSVGAMNTEAFF
TRBD2 | TRBJ2-3 | TRBV12-5 | CASGSGLAGGTDTQYF
TRBD1 | TRBJ1-2 | TRBV5-6 | CASSFGTGDSNYGYTF